This T cell receptor (beta chain) came from a study of Ad26.COV2.S vaccination and SARS-CoV-2 variants. This clone turned up a few times. Treatment of the sample: roughly 20 received Ad26.COV2.S at low or high dose, single or two shots; a few received placebo; per-sample allocation not given. Sampling was performed 63 days after the first vaccine or placebo injection. Measured with immunoSEQ multiplex PCR; TCRdb has only the in-frame clones, and not every one. This table holds around 340,000 clones, around 88% found once. This TCR was sampled from a person between 18 and 65 years old who received the Ad26.COV2.S COVID-19 vaccine or a placebo. The specimen comprised peripheral blood, sampled in a trial of Ad26.COV2.S vaccine versus placebo.

CDR3: CASSNPGLATYEQYF. The CDR3 DNA sequence: TGTGCCAGCAGTAACCCCGGACTAGCTACCTACGAGCAGTACTTC. The chain links TRBV27 to TRBJ2-7, with TRBD2 matching over 8 bases. J lost 2 bases, V lost 5 bases, and 8 bases had no gene match. The CDR3 has 15 residues. Germline assignment: CDR1 MNHEY and CDR2 SMNVEV (reference sequence).